One sample yielded the 18 T cell receptor beta chains listed below, sequenced in a study of control samples from healthy donors and cancer patients. TCRdb's copy holds only in-frame clones and misses some; the assay was immunoSEQ multiplex PCR. The sample holds 20,000 to 25,000 clones, 80% to 90% seen once. The material sequenced was PBMCs. The receptors here all came from a man aged 60-69 years with colorectal cancer.

The CDR3 reads CASSDTANYGYTF. DNA of the CDR3: TGTGCCAGCAGTGATACAGCAAACTATGGCTACACCTTC. The gene calls are TRBV6-6 and TRBJ1-2; D is undetermined. V was clipped by 5 bases and J by 2 bases, with 9 bases between them. CDR1 is MNHNY and CDR2 is SVGAGI in the germline V gene (reference sequence). CDR3 length equals 13 residues.

The gene calls are TRBV12-5 and TRBJ2-3, with 10 bases identical to TRBD2. V shed 2 bases, J shed 2 bases, and the junction held 4 bases outside the gene matches. CDR1 and CDR2 from the germline V gene are LGHNT and FRNRAP. This CDR3 has 16 amino acids. The CDR3 protein is CASGLIAGGFTDTQYF. The CDR3, as DNA: TGTGCTAGTGGTTTGATAGCGGGGGGATTCACAGATACGCAGTATTTT.

CDR3 region: CAWSPGQGYNEQFF. The CDR3 DNA sequence: TGTGCCTGGAGTCCGGGACAGGGCTACAATGAGCAGTTCTTC. This sequence joins TRBV30 and TRBJ2-1; 9 bases line up with TRBD1. The length of the CDR3 is 14 residues. V was clipped by 2 bases and J by 3 bases; unmatched bases: 2. The germline V gene has CDR1 GTSNPN and CDR2 SVGIG (reference sequence). The variable domain in full, with the rest retrieved from reference TRBV30 and TRBJ2-1, is SQTIHQWPATLVQPVGSPLSLECTVEGTSNPNLYWYRQAAGRGLQLLFYSVGIGQISSEVPQNLSASRPQDRQFILSSKKLLLSDSGFYLCAWSPGQGYNEQFFGPGTRLTVL.

The DNA for the CDR3 is TGTGCCAGCTCACCACCTACCAGGGAGGTTTCCTACGAGCAGTACTTC. This translates into CASSPPTREVSYEQYF. V usage is TRBV18 and J usage is TRBJ2-7, with a weak D call TRBD2 (6 bases). CDR3 length: 16 residues. Germline-derived CDR1 and CDR2 are KGHSH and LQKENI. V dropped 0 bases and J dropped 1 base, with 13 bases sitting between them.

The rearrangement uses TRBV10-3 and TRBJ1-6; D is possibly TRBD1 (6 bases). CDR1 and CDR2 from the germline V gene are ENHRY and SYGVKD. V dropped 2 bases and J dropped 10 bases, with 15 bases sitting between them. This CDR3 has 15 residues. Here the CDR3 reads CAISERGTQGSPLHF. In DNA form, the CDR3 reads TGTGCCATCAGTGAGCGCGGGACACAGGGATCACCCCTCCACTTT.

The chain has TRBV18 and TRBJ1-2; D gene unclear. Germline CDR1 is KGHSH and CDR2 is LQKENI. Trimming left V 0 bases short and J 0 bases short, with 8 bases between. The CDR3 sequence is 15 residues long. The CDR3 region is CASSPPSVANYGYTF. The CDR3 DNA reads as TGTGCCAGCTCACCACCCTCGGTAGCTAACTATGGCTACACCTTC. The whole variable domain, remainder taken from reference TRBV18 and TRBJ1-2, is NAGVMQNPRHLVRRRGQEARLRCSPMKGHSHVYWYRQLPEEGLKFMVYLQKENIIDESGMPKERFSAEFPKEGPSILRIQQVVRGDSAAYFCASSPPSVANYGYTFGSGTRLTVV.

The gene calls are TRBV19 and TRBJ1-1; 9 bases are shared with TRBD1. This CDR3 has 13 residues. Germline loops: CDR1 LNHDA, CDR2 SQIVND (reference sequence). The ends lost 3 bases at V and 4 bases at J; junction bases unmatched: 0. CDR3 DNA: TGTGCCAGTAGTATGACAGGGGGCACTGAAGCTTTCTTT. Its protein is CASSMTGGTEAFF.

This clone was seen only a few times. The V call is TRBV5-1, the J call TRBJ2-3; 10 bases are shared with TRBD2. The CDR3 runs to 16 residues. Germline CDR1 reads SGHRS; CDR2 reads YFSETQ. V was pared by 3 bases and J by 8 bases, with 12 bases of the junction left unmatched. CDR3: CASSSQGVAGGITQYF. DNA of the CDR3: TGCGCCAGCAGCTCACAGGGGGTAGCGGGGGGCATTACGCAGTATTTT. The full variable domain, completed using reference TRBV5-1 and TRBJ2-3, is KAGVTQTPRYLIKTRGQQVTLSCSPISGHRSVSWYQQTPGQGLQFLFEYFSETQRNKGNFPGRFSGRQFSNSRSEMNVSTLELGDSALYLCASSSQGVAGGITQYFGPGTRLTVL.

The chain couples TRBV5-1 to TRBJ1-3, with 9 bases lining up with TRBD1. Germline CDR1 SGHRS, CDR2 YFSETQ. The CDR3 length is 14 residues. The V gene end was trimmed by 5 bases and the J gene end by 2 bases; junction bases not matched to a gene: 2. CDR3 DNA: TGCGCCAGCAGTACAGGGGGCGCTGGAAACACCATATATTTT. It specifies CASSTGGAGNTIYF.

This chain connects TRBV7-9 to TRBJ1-5, with 8 bases that match TRBD1. V trimming: 6 bases; J trimming: 3 bases; junction bases outside the gene matches: 4. The germline CDR1 and CDR2 sequences are SEHNR and FQNEAQ (reference sequence). The CDR3 has 14 amino acids. The CDR3 DNA reads as TGTGCCAGCAGAAGACAGGGGCCCAATCAGCCCCAGCATTTT. Translated, it gives CASRRQGPNQPQHF.

The V and J genes are TRBV4-1 and TRBJ1-1, with D possibly TRBD1 on 5 matching bases. The CDR3 length is 18 residues. Germline V gene data show CDR1 as MGHRA and CDR2 as YSYEKL. With 3 bases removed from V and 1 base from J, the gap between germline ends came to 21 bases. CDR3 nucleotides: TGCGCCAGCAGCCATCCCAGGGCGGGGCAGGGAAAGAACACTGAAGCTTTCTTT. Its translation: CASSHPRAGQGKNTEAFF.

The chain combines TRBV6-5 with TRBJ1-3; D possibly corresponds to TRBD1 (5 bases). The germline gives CDR1 MNHEY, CDR2 SVGAGI. V was shortened by 2 bases and J by 4 bases, with 15 bases between the two germline ends. The CDR3 consists of 16 residues. CDR3 nucleotide sequence: TGTGCCAGCAGTTACCGGGGGTCCCCGCAGGGAAACACCATATATTTT. Encoded protein: CASSYRGSPQGNTIYF.

V is TRBV11-3 and J is TRBJ2-7; D assignment may be TRBD1 or TRBD2 (5 bases each). From germline, CDR1 is SGHNT and CDR2 YENEEA. This CDR3 is built from 17 residues. V gave up 6 bases and J gave up 0 bases, with 21 bases separating them. The CDR3 region has the DNA TGTGCCAGCAGTCGAGACCCCGGCTGGGACGACTCCTACGAGCAGTACGTC. This encodes CASSRDPGWDDSYEQYV.

The chain recombines TRBV5-1 with TRBJ1-1; possibly TRBD1 for D (6 bases). From germline, CDR1 is SGHRS and CDR2 YFSETQ. V dropped 0 bases and J dropped 5 bases, with 14 bases sitting between them. CDR3 length: 15 residues. Here the CDR3 DNA reads TGCGCCAGCAGCTTGGTCCGGGGGCGAGGAACTGAAGCTTTCTTT. It specifies CASSLVRGRGTEAFF.

This chain uses TRBV5-4 with TRBJ2-3, with D tentatively TRBD1 or TRBD2 (6 bases each). Trimming shortened V by 0 bases and J by 2 bases, and 13 bases separated the two germline ends. CDR3 length equals 16 residues. In germline, CDR1 is SGHNT, CDR2 YYREEE (reference sequence). DNA for the CDR3: TGTGCCAGCAGCTTGGATGGGGGGCGGAACACAGATACGCAGTATTTT. It encodes CASSLDGGRNTDTQYF. Using reference TRBV5-4 and TRBJ2-3 for the parts outside the CDR3, the full variable domain is ETGVTQSPTHLIKTRGQQVTLRCSSQSGHNTVSWYQQALGQGPQFIFQYYREEENGRGNFPPRFSGLQFPNYSSELNVNALELDDSALYLCASSLDGGRNTDTQYFGPGTRLTVL.

The gene calls are TRBV6-1 and TRBJ2-3; 10 bases align to TRBD2. V trimming: 6 bases; J trimming: 1 base; junction bases outside the gene matches: 4. CDR3 length: 15 amino acids. Germline CDR1 and CDR2: MNHNS and SASEGT. DNA for the CDR3: TGTGCCAGCAGGCTCGGGACTAGCGGCACAGATACGCAGTATTTT. As protein: CASRLGTSGTDTQYF.

The chain couples TRBV3-1 (or the pseudogene TRBV3-2) to TRBJ2-6; 11 nucleotides agree with TRBD1. In germline, CDR1 is LGHDT, CDR2 YNNKEL (reference sequence). The CDR3 covers 18 residues. Losses at the gene ends were 2 bases for V and 0 bases for J; bases not matched to a gene: 3. The CDR3 spells CASSQRTGGPSGANVLTF. The CDR3 DNA is TGTGCCAGCAGCCAAAGGACAGGGGGCCCCTCTGGGGCCAACGTCCTGACTTTC.

The rearrangement links TRBV19 to TRBJ1-2; D unresolved. CDR1 and CDR2 (germline): LNHDA, SQIVND (reference sequence). The CDR3 covers 17 residues. Trimming shortened V by 7 bases and J by 0 bases, and 21 bases separated the two germline ends. CDR3 sequence reads: CASTSTGSLRPNYGYTF. The CDR3 region has the DNA TGTGCCAGTACCAGTACGGGGTCCCTACGACCTAACTATGGCTACACCTTC.